This TCR beta chain was captured in a study of cytomegalovirus exposure and HLA in healthy donors. Although they were nominally healthy when sampled, donors likely had unrecorded immune exposures. V lost 2 bases and J 5 bases, leaving 9 bases between the germline ends. CDR3 length: 12 amino acids. Germline assignment: CDR1 SQVTM and CDR2 ANQGSEA. Study results and limitations: The productive fraction for most TCR beta V segments was about 90% or about 30% in an earlier analysis. Later examination showed HLA-associated TCR beta chains had greater clonal expansion than equally common others. As was reported, the classifier diagnosed cytomegalovirus status with high specificity and sensitivity.

The PCR ran on 60 Vbeta and 13 Jbeta primers. Clones were sequenced by immunoSEQ multiplex PCR, and TCRdb holds only the in-frame ones, with some missing. The sample includes fewer than 200,000 clones, 80% of them seen just once. With regard to this clone: Its specificity is not known.

This chain links TRBV29-1 with TRBJ1-1; TRBD1 is a possible D gene (5 bases). This clonotype was sampled from a boy aged 5-17 years in good health and CMV-seronegative. The sequencing input was PBMCs. In DNA, the CDR3 is TGCAGCGTTGAACGGGGGGAAACTGAAGCTTTCTTT. It is translated as CSVERGETEAFF.